The next 10 T cell receptor beta chains were all read from a single sample in a study of cytomegalovirus exposure and HLA in healthy donors. The PCR employed 60 Vbeta primers together with 13 Jbeta primers. Measured with immunoSEQ multiplex PCR; TCRdb has only the in-frame clones, and not every one. In total, the table holds about 50,000 clones. The sequencing input was PBMCs. Receptor source: a young man in good health and CMV-seropositive.

The CDR3, as DNA: TGTGCCAGCAGCCCGCGACAGGGGGGGACTAGCGGGAGCTACGAGCAGTACTTC. The encoded protein is CASSPRQGGTSGSYEQYF. J is TRBJ2-7 and V is TRBV5-5; TRBD2 matches at 14 bases. The germline V gene encodes CDR1 SGHKS and CDR2 YYEKEE (reference sequence). The CDR3 consists of 18 residues. V trimming: 4 bases; J trimming: 3 bases; junction bases outside the gene matches: 12.

This sequence joins TRBV5-3 and TRBJ2-2, with 8 bases fitting TRBD1. TRBV5-3 has ORF status, its function being uncertain. This CDR3 region has 17 residues. Losses at the gene ends were 4 bases for V and 6 bases for J; bases not matched to a gene: 14. This chain's CDR3 is CARSLRGGQGQSGELFF. CDR3 DNA sequence: TGTGCCAGAAGCCTGAGGGGAGGACAGGGTCAATCCGGGGAGCTGTTTTTT.

The gene calls are TRBV6-4 and TRBJ2-7; D unclear. Per the germline V gene, CDR1 is MRHNA and CDR2 is SNTAGT. Between the trimmed V and J ends, which lost 7 bases and 6 bases, there was a span of 7 bases. The CDR3 length is 10 residues. Written as DNA, the CDR3 is TGTGCCAGCACCCGGAGCGAGCAGTACTTC. It translates to CASTRSEQYF.

The V and J genes are TRBV28 and TRBJ2-4; D remains unclear. There are 13 residues in the CDR3. Between the trimmed V and J ends, which lost 7 bases and 1 base, there was a span of 8 bases. Germline V lookup: CDR1 MDHEN, CDR2 SYDVKM. CDR3 DNA sequence: TGTGCCAGCACTTTCGCGGCCAAAAACATTCAGTACTTC. It translates to CASTFAAKNIQYF.

The rearrangement joins TRBV18 to TRBJ1-2, with 7 positions matching TRBD1. Germline V gene lookup returns CDR1 KGHSH and CDR2 LQKENI. J was trimmed by 4 bases and V by 6 bases; bases with no gene match: 8. The CDR3 runs to 14 residues. The CDR3 DNA is TGTGCCAGCTCGCTCCGGGGACAGACCTATGGCTACACCTTC. This codes for CASSLRGQTYGYTF.

J is TRBJ2-3 and V is TRBV9, with a possible D match to TRBD1 (6 bases). CDR1 SGDLS and CDR2 YYNGEE come from the germline V gene. V was shortened by 3 bases and J by 0 bases, with 8 bases between the two germline ends. CDR3 length equals 14 residues. The CDR3 sequence is CASSGGHSTDTQYF. The CDR3 DNA follows: TGTGCCAGCAGCGGGGGACACAGCACAGATACGCAGTATTTT. Supplemented by reference TRBV9 and TRBJ2-3, the full variable domain reads DSGVTQTPKHLITATGQRVTLRCSPRSGDLSVYWYQQSLDQGLQFLIQYYNGEERAKGNILERFSAQQFPDLHSELNLSSLELGDSALYFCASSGGHSTDTQYFGPGTRLTVL.

The V gene is TRBV28, the J gene TRBJ2-3; D not resolved. Looked up from germline, CDR1 is MDHEN and CDR2 is SYDVKM. Between the trimmed V and J ends, which lost 1 base and 2 bases, there was a span of 4 bases. The CDR3 is 13 amino acids. CDR3 in amino acids: CASSLYITDTQYF. The CDR3 nucleotides are TGTGCCAGCAGTTTATATATCACAGATACGCAGTATTTT.

This chain connects TRBV5-6 to TRBJ2-1; D possibly corresponds to TRBD2 (6 bases). Trimming removed 0 bases at V and 10 bases at J, with 11 bases between. The V gene's germline CDR1 is SGHDT and CDR2 YYEEEE. There are 13 residues in the CDR3. The CDR3 DNA reads TGTGCCAGCAGCTTGGTTGTCGGGAGAGAGCAGTTCTTC. Translated: CASSLVVGREQFF.

J is TRBJ2-3 and V is TRBV29-1, with no clear D. Germline lookup yields CDR1 SQVTM and CDR2 ANQGSEA. The CDR3 consists of 13 residues. V shed 2 bases and J shed 8 bases, with 14 bases lying between them. The CDR3 loop reads CSVEFEAPGTQYF. DNA for the CDR3: TGCAGCGTTGAATTTGAGGCGCCGGGTACGCAGTATTTT.

V usage is TRBV11-2 and J usage is TRBJ2-4, with 10 bases identical to TRBD1. The CDR3 covers 16 residues. The germline gives CDR1 SGHAT, CDR2 FQNNGV. The V gene end was trimmed by 5 bases and the J gene end by 7 bases; junction bases not matched to a gene: 11. The DNA for the CDR3 is TGTGCCAGCAGCCCCCTCTGGAAGGGACAGGGGAACATTCAGTACTTC. As protein: CASSPLWKGQGNIQYF.